This TCR beta chain originates from a study of technical replicates of blood from a handful of donors. Per germline, CDR1 SQVTM and CDR2 ANQGSEA. The CDR3 length is 14 residues. Germline trimming cut 4 bases from V and 5 bases from J; bases unmatched to any gene: 6. Measured with immunoSEQ multiplex PCR; TCRdb has only the in-frame clones, and not every one. The sample consists of under 90,000 clones, 93% of them appearing once. The chain has TRBV29-1 and TRBJ2-2; 8 bases line up with TRBD2. The clonotype comes from a human donor in good health. The sequencing input was T cells isolated from PBMCs. The CDR3 loop reads CSVAIAGNTGELFF. The CDR3 DNA reads as TGCAGCGTTGCCATAGCGGGAAATACCGGGGAGCTGTTTTTT.